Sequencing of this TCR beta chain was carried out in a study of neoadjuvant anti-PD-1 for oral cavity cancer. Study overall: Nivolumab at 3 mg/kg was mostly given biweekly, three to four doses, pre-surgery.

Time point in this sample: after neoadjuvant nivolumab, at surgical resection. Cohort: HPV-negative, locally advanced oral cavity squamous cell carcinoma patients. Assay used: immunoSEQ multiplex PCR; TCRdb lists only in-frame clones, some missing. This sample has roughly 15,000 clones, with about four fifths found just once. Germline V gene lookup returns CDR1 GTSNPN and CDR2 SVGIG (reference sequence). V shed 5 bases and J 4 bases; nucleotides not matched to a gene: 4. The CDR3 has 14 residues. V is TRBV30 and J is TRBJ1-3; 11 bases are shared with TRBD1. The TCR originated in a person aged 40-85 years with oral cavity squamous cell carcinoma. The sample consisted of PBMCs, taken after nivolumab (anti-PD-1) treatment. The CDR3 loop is CAWGQGATGNTIYF. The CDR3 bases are TGTGCCTGGGGACAGGGGGCGACGGGAAACACCATATATTTT.